This T cell receptor (beta chain) was sequenced for a study of low-dose radiotherapy and immunotherapy resistance in tumors. Study-level background: Treatment consisted of nivolumab 240 mg every two weeks and ipilimumab 1 mg/kg every six weeks, given intravenously to patients.

Alpha and beta chains were covered, as first-strand cDNA relied on TRAV- and TRBV-specific primers. PCR amplification of the TCRs was performed with Phusion for 15 to 25 PCR cycles, and it relied on a constant-region primer together with a V-primer adapter. mRNA, after isolation, was amplified by in vitro transcription. TCRdb used MiXCR to reprocess the reads, holding one entry per CDR3 protein. The sample has some 100,000 distinct CDR3 sequences; around 20% are singletons. This clonotype was recorded at least ten times. As to time point: after trial treatment. Treatment denoted: LDRT plus nivolumab, ipilimumab, low-dose cyclophosphamide and aspirin (RACIN trial). Eligible patients bore advanced solid tumors devoid of tumor-infiltrating lymphocytes. The receptor was isolated from a male donor with prostate cancer. The specimen comprised PBMCs, sampled after low-dose radiotherapy plus immunotherapy.

The CDR3 loop reads CASSFTGEAFF. In DNA form, the CDR3 reads TGTGCCAGCAGTTTTACAGGTGAAGCTTTCTTT. The V and J genes are TRBV12-3 or TRBV12-4 and TRBJ1-1, with D possibly TRBD1 on 5 matching bases. With 3 bases removed from V and 7 bases from J, the gap between germline ends came to 6 bases. The CDR3 loop spans 11 amino acids.